Presented here are 20 T cell receptor beta chains from one specimen sequenced in a study of technical replicates of blood from a handful of donors. TCRdb's copy holds only in-frame clones and misses some; the assay was immunoSEQ multiplex PCR. The sample has roughly 50,000 clones; about 95% are singletons. Sequenced material: PBMCs. The receptors come from a human donor in good health. Some clones in this sample may be carry-over from other donors' samples.

The chain couples TRBV19 to TRBJ2-5; a possible D gene is TRBD2 (7 bases). Germline CDR1 and CDR2: LNHDA and SQIVND (reference sequence). The CDR3 has 15 residues. Trimming stripped 5 bases from V and 5 bases from J, with 18 bases between. CDR3 DNA sequence: TGTGCCAGTAGTGCTCTCCGCAGGGGAGGGGAGACCCAGTACTTC. Translation gives CASSALRRGGETQYF.

The rearrangement uses TRBV2 and TRBJ2-3, with 15 nucleotides matching TRBD2. This CDR3 comprises 17 residues. Germline values: CDR1 SNHLY, CDR2 FYNNEI. The V gene end was trimmed by 7 bases and the J gene end by 2 bases; junction bases not matched to a gene: 7. The CDR3 protein is CASNKGTSGRTTDTQYF. CDR3 nucleotide sequence: TGTGCCAGCAACAAGGGGACTAGCGGGAGGACCACAGATACGCAGTATTTT.

This chain links TRBV14 with TRBJ2-7; 9 positions agree with TRBD1. Losses at the gene ends were 4 bases for V and 9 bases for J; bases not matched to a gene: 10. The CDR3 spans 14 residues. Germline V gives CDR1 SGHDN, CDR2 FVKESK. The CDR3, as DNA: TGTGCCAGCAGCCCCGGGACAGGGCAACCCGGGCAGTACTTC. It yields the protein CASSPGTGQPGQYF. The full variable domain, rest sourced from reference TRBV14 and TRBJ2-7, is EAGVTQFPSHSVIEKGQTVTLRCDPISGHDNLYWYRRVMGKEIKFLLHFVKESKQDESGMPNNRFLAERTGGTYSTLKVQPAELEDSGVYFCASSPGTGQPGQYFGPGTRLTVT.

This clone was counted a single time. The V call is TRBV4-1, the J call TRBJ2-4, with D possibly being TRBD2 (6 bases). Germline CDR1 MGHRA, CDR2 YSYEKL. The CDR3 has 17 amino acids. The V end was cut by 4 bases, the J end by 2 bases, with 18 bases between. DNA for the CDR3: TGCGCCAGCAGCCTAACCAGCATGGAGGGACCCAAAAACATTCAGTACTTC. It yields the protein CASSLTSMEGPKNIQYF.

The chain has TRBV2 and TRBJ2-7, with 8 bases lining up with TRBD2. The CDR3 has 16 amino acids. CDR1 and CDR2 (germline): SNHLY, FYNNEI. Trimming cost V 4 bases and J 2 bases; bases outside gene matches: 10. CDR3 DNA: TGTGCCAGCAGTGGGTGGAGGCGGGGGGCAACCTACGAGCAGTACTTC. It yields the protein CASSGWRRGATYEQYF.

The chain couples TRBV6-1 to TRBJ2-7; perhaps TRBD1 as D (5 bases). Germline V gives CDR1 MNHNS, CDR2 SASEGT. This CDR3 has 14 amino acids. Trimming removed 7 bases at V and 7 bases at J, with 20 bases between. The CDR3 region is CASTLAPGKDEQYF. In nucleotides, the CDR3 is TGTGCCAGCACTCTGGCGCCAGGGAAGGATGAGCAGTACTTC.

The rearrangement uses TRBV4-1 and TRBJ1-4; 7 bases line up with TRBD1. The CDR3 spans 17 residues. The germline V gene has CDR1 MGHRA and CDR2 YSYEKL. With 4 bases clipped from V and 8 bases from J, the junction kept 16 bases outside the gene matches. This chain's CDR3 is CASSLPPTGTDEEKLFF. CDR3 coding DNA: TGCGCCAGCAGCCTCCCTCCCACCGGGACAGACGAAGAAAAACTGTTTTTT.

The chain is built from TRBV7-6 and TRBJ2-3, with D hard to call. Trimming removed 5 bases at V and 3 bases at J, with 3 bases between. The CDR3 has 11 residues. The germline V gene encodes CDR1 SGHVS and CDR2 FNYEAQ. The CDR3 region has the DNA TGTGCCAGCAGCCTGACAGATACGCAGTATTTT. Translated: CASSLTDTQYF.

The chain employs TRBV5-5 and TRBJ1-2; TRBD1 aligns across 9 bases. The length of the CDR3 is 15 residues. The junction had 11 bases not matched to a gene; V was cut back by 7 bases and J by 4 bases. The germline V gene encodes CDR1 SGHKS and CDR2 YYEKEE (reference sequence). The CDR3 here is CASVLTLTGGYGYTF. The CDR3 DNA follows: TGTGCCAGCGTTCTCACATTGACAGGGGGCTATGGCTACACCTTC.

The gene calls are TRBV19 and TRBJ1-2, with a weak D call TRBD1 (6 bases). V was trimmed by 8 bases and J by 2 bases, leaving 9 bases between them. Germline CDR1 and CDR2: LNHDA and SQIVND (reference sequence). The CDR3 extends over 12 amino acids. This CDR3 reads CASQGRNYGYTF. In nucleotides, the CDR3 is TGTGCCAGTCAGGGGCGGAACTATGGCTACACCTTC.

This clone was recorded only once. V is TRBV6-5 and J is TRBJ2-3; D possibly corresponds to TRBD1 (5 bases). The germline CDR1 and CDR2 sequences are MNHEY and SVGAGI. The CDR3 has 14 residues. V shed 0 bases and J shed 6 bases, with 10 bases lying between them. The CDR3, as DNA: TGTGCCAGCAGTTACTCTCAGGGTACCGATACGCAGTATTTT. It specifies CASSYSQGTDTQYF.

A few counts support this clone. Distinct nucleotide sequences in the sample also encode this CDR3. The chain carries TRBV30 and TRBJ1-2; D may be TRBD1 (6 bases). The CDR3 consists of 13 residues. Germline V CDR1 and CDR2: GTSNPN, SVGIG (reference sequence). Between the trimmed V and J ends, which lost 3 bases and 1 base, there was a span of 9 bases. Here the CDR3 DNA reads TGTGCCTGGAGCGTGGACAGTAACTATGGCTACACCTTC. Amino acids: CAWSVDSNYGYTF. Using reference TRBV30 and TRBJ1-2 for the parts outside the CDR3, the full variable domain is SQTIHQWPATLVQPVGSPLSLECTVEGTSNPNLYWYRQAAGRGLQLLFYSVGIGQISSEVPQNLSASRPQDRQFILSSKKLLLSDSGFYLCAWSVDSNYGYTFGSGTRLTVV.

The genes are TRBV6-1 and TRBJ1-1; D is uncertain. Germline CDR1 is MNHNS and CDR2 is SASEGT. V lost 2 bases to trimming and J lost 1 base, with 5 bases between them. The CDR3 contains 13 residues. The CDR3 reads CASSETGNTEAFF. The CDR3 nucleotides read TGTGCCAGCAGTGAAACGGGGAACACTGAAGCTTTCTTT.

The chain couples TRBV5-5 to TRBJ2-7; D perhaps matches TRBD2 (5 bases). With 4 bases removed from V and 0 bases from J, the gap between germline ends came to 14 bases. Per germline, CDR1 SGHKS and CDR2 YYEKEE (reference sequence). This CDR3 has 15 amino acids. The CDR3 sequence is CASSRGMGSSYEQYF. For the CDR3, the DNA is TGTGCCAGCAGCCGGGGTATGGGTAGCTCCTACGAGCAGTACTTC.

J is TRBJ1-2 and V is TRBV18; the D gene is possibly TRBD1 (6 bases). V lost 4 bases to trimming and J lost 1 base, with 10 bases between them. The CDR3 has 14 residues. CDR1 KGHSH and CDR2 LQKENI come from the germline V gene. CDR3 sequence: CASSLRDINYGYTF. CDR3 coding DNA: TGTGCCAGCTCACTCCGGGACATTAACTATGGCTACACCTTC.

The chain joins TRBV10-3 to TRBJ1-2; D not resolved. V was cut by 10 bases and J by 7 bases, with 19 bases left in between. The CDR3 covers 13 residues. The germline V gene has CDR1 ENHRY and CDR2 SYGVKD. The CDR3 DNA reads TGTGCCACCACCCCCGATTCCTGGCTTGGCTACACCTTC. Translated, it gives CATTPDSWLGYTF.

The V and J genes are TRBV18 and TRBJ1-6; D uncertain. The CDR3 loop spans 15 amino acids. Germline CDR1 KGHSH, CDR2 LQKENI. Trimming pared 3 bases from V and 0 bases from J, leaving 6 bases between. In DNA, the CDR3 is TGTGCCAGCTCACCCGCGAGCTCCTATAATTCACCCCTCCACTTT. As protein: CASSPASSYNSPLHF.

J is TRBJ1-4 and V is TRBV5-1; D gene uncertain. CDR1 is SGHRS and CDR2 is YFSETQ in the germline V gene. Between the trimmed V and J ends, which lost 0 bases and 8 bases, there was a span of 17 bases. The CDR3 totals 16 residues. The CDR3 reads CASSLAGGNEAEKLFF. In DNA, the CDR3 is TGCGCCAGCAGCTTGGCCGGAGGGAACGAGGCAGAAAAACTGTTTTTT.

The V and J genes are TRBV7-2 and TRBJ2-3; the D is unclear. The CDR3 extends over 11 amino acids. The germline CDR1 and CDR2 sequences are SGHTA and FQGNSA. V was trimmed by 5 bases and J by 5 bases, leaving 5 bases between them. The CDR3, as DNA: TGTGCCAGCAGCCAGGTAGATACGCAGTATTTT. Translation: CASSQVDTQYF.

This chain uses TRBV11-1 with TRBJ1-1; 8 bases match TRBD1. V trimming: 4 bases; J trimming: 8 bases; junction bases outside the gene matches: 3. Germline lookup yields CDR1 SGHAT and CDR2 FQDESV (reference sequence). The CDR3 is 12 residues long. In DNA, the CDR3 is TGTGCCAGCAGCTCGGACAGGGAGGAAGCTTTCTTT. Translated, it gives CASSSDREEAFF.